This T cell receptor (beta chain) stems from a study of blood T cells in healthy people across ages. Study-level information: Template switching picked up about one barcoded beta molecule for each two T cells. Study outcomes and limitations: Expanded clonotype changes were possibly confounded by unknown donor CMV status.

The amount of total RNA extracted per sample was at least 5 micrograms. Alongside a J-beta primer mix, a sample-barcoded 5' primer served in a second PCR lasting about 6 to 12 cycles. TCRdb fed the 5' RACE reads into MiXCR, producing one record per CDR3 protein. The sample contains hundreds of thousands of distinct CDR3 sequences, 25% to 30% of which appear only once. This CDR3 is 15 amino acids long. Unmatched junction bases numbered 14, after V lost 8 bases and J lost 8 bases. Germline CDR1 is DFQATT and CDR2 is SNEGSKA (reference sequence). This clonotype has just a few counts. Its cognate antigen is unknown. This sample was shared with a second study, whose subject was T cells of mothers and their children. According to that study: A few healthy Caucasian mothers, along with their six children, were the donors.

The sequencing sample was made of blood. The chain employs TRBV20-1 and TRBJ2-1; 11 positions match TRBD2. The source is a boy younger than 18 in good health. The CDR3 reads CSLSGGALDGHEQFF. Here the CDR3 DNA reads TGCAGTCTTAGCGGGGGGGCGTTAGACGGCCATGAGCAGTTCTTC.